This TCR beta chain was captured in a study of Graves' ophthalmopathy and Graves' hyperthyroidism. Across the whole study: There was a collection of peripheral blood at initial diagnosis, before any treatment.

This clonotype has a count of ten or more. Patients were excluded if they had other autoimmune diseases or uncontrolled infections, and likewise if pregnancy or lactation applied. Diagnoses were established from clinical symptoms, serum thyroxine, TRAb, thyroid ultrasound and orbital computed tomography. Fresh peripheral blood, around 9.8 ml, was the PBMC source. The CDR3 length is 14 residues. With 7 bases removed from V and 6 bases from J, the gap between germline ends came to 15 bases. Germline CDR1 MDHEN, CDR2 SYDVKM. RNA transcripts provided the template for amplifying TCR beta CDR3 regions. HTBI-primed RT-PCR formed the first round, and a multiplex PCR formed the second. TCRdb itself ran the multiplex PCR reads through MiXCR, one entry per CDR3 protein. This table holds some 520,000 distinct CDR3 sequences, around 14% found once.

The source material was blood. This TCR was recovered from a woman younger than 45 with Graves' ophthalmopathy. The chain links TRBV28 to TRBJ2-2; tentative D call: TRBD2 (5 bases). The CDR3, as DNA: TGTGCCAGCATGTTTGGCGGGCTATCCGGGGAGCTGTTTTTT. Its protein is CASMFGGLSGELFF.